The clone carrying this T cell receptor beta chain was seen repeatedly, ten times or more. The data were obtained in a study of T cells in Graves' hyperthyroidism and ophthalmopathy. What was amplified from RNA transcripts were TCR beta CDR3 regions. The TCR CDR3 was amplified in a first-round RT-PCR using the HTBI primer set. TCRdb called the multiplex PCR reads again in MiXCR, with one record for every CDR3 protein. The sample yields a few hundred thousand distinct CDR3 sequences, more than 15% seen once. This CDR3 has 14 residues. Germline V gives CDR1 SNHLY, CDR2 FYNNEI. The ends were cut back, 4 bases at V and 1 base at J, with 10 bases in the middle.

This receptor was taken from a woman in her forties with Graves' ophthalmopathy. Input material: blood. The V gene is TRBV2, the J gene TRBJ1-2; the D is unclear. The CDR3 region is CASSGEILNYGYTF. As DNA, the CDR3 is TGTGCCAGCAGTGGCGAGATCCTTAACTATGGCTACACCTTC.